This T cell receptor (beta chain) is from a study of graft-versus-host responses after intestinal transplantation. Study in general: Each transplant was multivisceral, liver-intestinal, or isolated intestinal. The recipients all started with anti-thymocyte globulin induction and then took tacrolimus and steroids for 2 to 3 years.

The table came from immunoSEQ multiplex PCR; TCRdb's copy has only in-frame clones and leaves some out. The top ten hold approximately 4% of the sample, which has some 40,000 clones, 80% to 95% seen once. The V end lost 7 bases, the J end lost 4 bases, and 12 bases lay between the germline ends. From germline, CDR1 is SGHRS and CDR2 YFSETQ. The CDR3 runs to 13 residues. This sequence was found in a human patient who received an intestinal transplant, so some T cells may come from the graft donor. Specimen: PBMCs, collected approximately 100 weeks after intestinal transplantation. The chain has TRBV5-1 and TRBJ1-5; D gene ambiguous. The CDR3 DNA is TGCGCCAGCCGGGTGAACGTGAATCAGCCCCAGCATTTT. As protein: CASRVNVNQPQHF.